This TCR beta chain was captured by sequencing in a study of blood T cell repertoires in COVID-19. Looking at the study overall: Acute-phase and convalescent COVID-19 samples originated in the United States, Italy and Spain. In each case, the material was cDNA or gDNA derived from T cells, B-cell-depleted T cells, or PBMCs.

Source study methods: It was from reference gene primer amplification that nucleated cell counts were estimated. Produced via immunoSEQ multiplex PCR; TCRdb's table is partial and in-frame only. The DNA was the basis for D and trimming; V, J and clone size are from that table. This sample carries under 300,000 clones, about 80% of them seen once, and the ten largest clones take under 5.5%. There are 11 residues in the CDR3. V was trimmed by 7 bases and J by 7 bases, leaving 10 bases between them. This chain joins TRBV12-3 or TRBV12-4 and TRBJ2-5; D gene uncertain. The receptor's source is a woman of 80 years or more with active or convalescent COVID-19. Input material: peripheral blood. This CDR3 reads CASTYVGTQYF. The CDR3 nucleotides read TGTGCCAGCACATACGTCGGGACCCAGTACTTC.